What follows describes a single TCR beta chain. What it binds is unknown. CD45RO-CCR7+CD27+CD95- was the phenotype of naive CD8+ T cells. Preparation of TRB cDNA libraries relied on 5' RACE carrying UMI labels. Reprocessing the 5' RACE reads, TCRdb reports a single entry for every CDR3 protein and omits DNA. This sample's table has 120,000 to 150,000 distinct CDR3 sequences. This specimen belongs to a study of CXCR3-negative and CXCR3-positive naive CD8 T cells. Study background: Every library held about 1.5 +/- 0.3 million TRB reads, and the total came to around 140 million. Overall study results and limits: Naive cells used TRBV-TRBJ genes in much the same way whether CXCR3-negative or CXCR3-positive; memory cells did not. CXCR3-positive naive cells carried more hydrophobic TRB CDR3s than CXCR3-negative naive cells did.

This CDR3 has 14 residues. Germline CDR1 reads GTSNPN; CDR2 reads SVGIG (reference sequence). This clonotype was obtained from a human donor in good health. Some clones in this sample may be carry-over from other donors' samples. Input material: naive CXCR3+ CD8+ T cells from blood. Subset given: CD45RO-CCR7+CD27+CD95- naive CD8+ T cells expressing CXCR3 (TNR3+). This sequence joins TRBV30 and TRBJ1-5; the TCRdb D gene call, TRBD1, has no DNA to confirm it. CDR3: CAWSPGQGNQPQHF. Combining the CDR3 with reference TRBV30 and TRBJ1-5 gives the whole variable domain SQTIHQWPATLVQPVGSPLSLECTVEGTSNPNLYWYRQAAGRGLQLLFYSVGIGQISSEVPQNLSASRPQDRQFILSSKKLLLSDSGFYLCAWSPGQGNQPQHFGDGTRLSIL.